This T cell receptor beta chain came from a study of blood T cell repertoires in COVID-19. Only in-frame clones appear in the TCRdb table, and some are missing; sequencing was by immunoSEQ multiplex PCR. Found here are roughly 100,000 clones, 82% of them singletons; the top ten hold roughly 14%. This receptor was taken from an elderly woman with acute or convalescent COVID-19. Sample: peripheral blood.

In DNA, the CDR3 is TGTGCCAGCAGCTTAGTTCCGGGGAGAAACACCATATATTTT. It encodes CASSLVPGRNTIYF. This chain joins TRBV11-1 and TRBJ1-3; D is unclear. Trimming shortened V by 1 base and J by 5 bases, and 9 bases separated the two germline ends. The CDR3 is made up of 14 amino acids. Germline assignment: CDR1 SGHAT and CDR2 FQDESV (reference sequence). The whole variable domain, filled in from reference TRBV11-1 and TRBJ1-3, reads EAEVAQSPRYKITEKSQAVAFWCDPISGHATLYWYRQILGQGPELLVQFQDESVVDDSQLPKDRFSAERLKGVDSTLKIQPAELGDSAMYLCASSLVPGRNTIYFGEGSWLTVV.